This T cell receptor beta chain was captured in a study of radiotherapy plus CTLA-4 blockade in lung cancer. For the study at large: With approximately 33% of patients having disease control, objective responses were seen in roughly 18%. Notes on the study in general: After radiotherapy and ipilimumab, tumor-derived clones expanded in peripheral blood. Reports identified early blood T cell clone dynamics, with interferon-beta, as the best response predictor.

Libraries were prepared by immunoSEQ multiplex PCR; TCRdb keeps only in-frame clonotypes and omits some of them. This table has roughly 45,000 clones, more than 60% appearing once. Details on this clone: Its antigen remains unidentified.

V was pared by 6 bases and J by 6 bases, with 8 bases of the junction left unmatched. From germline, CDR1 is LGHNT and CDR2 FRNRAP. The CDR3 is 16 amino acids. This TCR was sampled from a human donor with non-small cell lung cancer who had a partial response to radiotherapy plus ipilimumab. The source was peripheral blood, collected from a patient treated with radiotherapy plus ipilimumab. V is TRBV12-5 and J is TRBJ2-3, with 14 bases lining up with TRBD2. DNA of the CDR3: TGTGCTAGTGGCCGGGGACTAGCGGGGGCGCGGGATACGCAGTATTTT. It codes for CASGRGLAGARDTQYF.